Listed below are T cell receptor beta chains from one sample, sequenced in a study of radiation and T cells in renal cell carcinoma. TCRdb's table, derived via immunoSEQ multiplex PCR, lists solely in-frame clones and lacks some. The sample records 45,000 to 55,000 clones, 80% being singletons. Sequencing was performed on blood, taken from a patient whose treatment included radiotherapy and nephrectomy. The origin of the receptors is a woman aged 70-85 years with renal cell carcinoma. Each CDR3 is given with its conserved first and last residue. D genes are given only for firm matches. Some rows mark clone size as missing; the rest say once, few, many or name a class of expanded clone.

-,TRBD1,TRBJ2-2,TRBV5-6,CASSLRQGGELFF,TGTGCCAGCAGCTTGCGACAGGGAGGGGAGCTGTTTTTT
-,-,TRBJ2-7,TRBV25-1,CASSEAGSYEQYF,TGTGCCAGCAGTGAAGCCGGTAGCTACGAGCAGTACTTC
once,-,TRBJ1-2,TRBV4-3,CASSQEMSGFNYGYTF,TGCGCCAGCAGCCAAGAAATGTCAGGGTTTAACTATGGCTACACCTTC
-,TRBD2,TRBJ2-1,TRBV2,CASSELAGDLVEQFF,TGTGCCAGCAGTGAACTAGCGGGAGACCTGGTTGAGCAGTTCTTC
-,TRBD2,TRBJ2-7,TRBV13,CASSPLGERESHEQYF,TGTGCCAGCAGCCCCCTCGGGGAGCGGGAGTCCCACGAGCAGTACTTC
-,-,TRBJ2-7,TRBV5-6,CASRFRRNAYEQYF,TGTGCCAGCAGATTCAGGAGAAACGCCTACGAGCAGTACTTC
-,-,TRBJ2-1,TRBV12-2,CASRLEGGYNEQFF,TGTGCAAGTCGCTTAGAGGGCGGTTACAATGAGCAGTTCTTC
-,-,TRBJ2-2,TRBV4-1,CASSQLWGDTGELFF,TGCGCCAGCAGCCAACTCTGGGGAGATACCGGGGAGCTGTTTTTT
-,-,TRBJ1-2,TRBV7-2,CASSLGRDDGYTF,TGTGCCAGCAGCCTGGGCAGGGACGATGGCTACACCTTC
-,-,TRBJ1-5,TRBV19,CASSRTANQPQHF,TGTGCCAGTAGTCGGACAGCCAATCAGCCCCAGCATTTT
-,TRBD2,TRBJ2-7,TRBV5-1,CASSLFPSGYEQYF,TGCGCCAGCAGCTTGTTTCCTAGCGGATACGAGCAGTACTTC
-,TRBD2,TRBJ2-1,TRBV30,CAWSLAVYNEQFF,TGTGCCTGGAGCCTAGCGGTTTACAATGAGCAGTTCTTC
-,TRBD2,TRBJ2-1,TRBV19,CASSISSGRGEQFF,TGTGCCAGTAGTATTAGCAGCGGGAGGGGTGAGCAGTTCTTC